This TCR beta chain appears in the sequencing data of a study of cytomegalovirus exposure and HLA in healthy donors. Study summary: Of all 380 or so donors who were genotyped, about 84% belonged to the Caucasian-associated ancestry cluster.

Study-wide results and limits: A previous analysis found most TCR beta V segments productive roughly 90% or roughly 30% of the time. Reports credit the classifier with highly specific, highly sensitive diagnosis of cytomegalovirus status. Cytomegalovirus-associated TCR beta chains were listed, numbering 150 to 200.

PCR was performed using 60 Vbeta and 13 Jbeta primers. This table comes from immunoSEQ multiplex PCR, and its TCRdb copy is limited to in-frame clones, with some not included. The table has some 130,000 clones, 65% to 80% seen once. This clone was counted a single time. Its antigen is as yet unknown. The CDR3 consists of 11 residues. The junction had 4 bases not matched to a gene; V was cut back by 7 bases and J by 7 bases. Germline V gene data show CDR1 as ENHRY and CDR2 as SYGVKD. The origin of this receptor is a man in his forties or fifties in good health and CMV-seropositive. Sequences were obtained from PBMCs. The chain carries TRBV10-3 and TRBJ2-7; 7 positions agree with TRBD1. The CDR3 reads CAIKQGIEQYF. CDR3 nucleotide sequence: TGTGCCATCAAACAGGGGATTGAGCAGTACTTC.